These 20 T cell receptor beta chains came from one sample sequenced in a study of graft-versus-host responses after intestinal transplantation. Antigens of these TCRs are unknown. Assay: immunoSEQ multiplex PCR; the TCRdb copy retains only in-frame clones and omits some. The table records about 130,000 clones, around 94% of them present only once. This sample comprised unstimulated CD4+ T cells sorted from spleen or lymph node cells, obtained before intestinal transplant. These receptors all come from a human donor who received an intestinal transplant.

This chain joins TRBV6-5 and TRBJ1-2; D uncertain. The CDR3 runs to 13 residues. Germline CDR1 is MNHEY and CDR2 is SVGAGI. With 5 bases removed from V and 7 bases from J, the gap between germline ends came to 14 bases. The DNA of the CDR3 is TGTGCCAGCAGTGAAGGTGCGGGGAGTGGCTACACCTTC. It is translated as CASSEGAGSGYTF.

V usage is TRBV6-1 and J usage is TRBJ1-3; no clear D. V was pared by 10 bases and J by 0 bases, with 10 bases between. Germline CDR1 reads MNHNS; CDR2 reads SASEGT. This CDR3 contains 13 residues. The CDR3 DNA reads TGTGCCATCTCCACGAGCTCTGGAAACACCATATATTTT. Translation: CAISTSSGNTIYF.

The chain uses TRBV7-2 and TRBJ1-1; a possible D gene is TRBD1 (6 bases). V was cut by 3 bases and J by 1 base, with 12 bases left in between. This CDR3 region has 15 residues. Germline CDR1 and CDR2: SGHTA and FQGNSA. The CDR3 loop is CASSFAAQGNTEAFF. The CDR3 nucleotides read TGTGCCAGCAGCTTCGCTGCACAGGGGAACACTGAAGCTTTCTTT.

Concerning this clone: One end of the junction does not line up with germline, which may come from a read error. The chain uses TRBV4-1 and TRBJ2-3; 8 bases are a match to TRBD2. The germline V gene encodes CDR1 MGHRA and CDR2 YSYEKL. The length of the CDR3 is 13 residues. The CDR3 coding sequence is TGCGCCGGCAGCCAAGGCGGGAGGGATACGCAGTATTTT. Translating gives CAGSQGGRDTQYF.

The rearrangement uses TRBV5-4 and TRBJ2-7; no reliable D call. The V gene's germline CDR1 is SGHNT and CDR2 YYREEE (reference sequence). Trimming took off 4 bases at V and 1 base at J, with 12 bases between the two ends. The length of the CDR3 is 14 residues. Here the CDR3 reads CASSPAASSYEQYF. CDR3 bases: TGTGCCAGCAGCCCCGCGGCTTCGTCCTACGAGCAGTACTTC.

Only one count was recorded for this clone. The chain uses TRBV7-8 and TRBJ2-3; 8 bases align to TRBD1. The CDR3 extends over 16 amino acids. J lost 6 bases, V lost 4 bases, and 12 bases had no gene match. From germline, CDR1 is SGHVS and CDR2 FQNEAQ. CDR3 sequence reads: CASSWSGQGASDTQYF. CDR3 nucleotide sequence: TGTGCCAGCAGCTGGTCGGGGCAGGGGGCGTCTGATACGCAGTATTTT.

This clone was seen just once. V and J are TRBV2 and TRBJ2-7; D is ambiguous. The CDR3 consists of 12 residues. Germline CDR1 is SNHLY and CDR2 is FYNNEI. The V end was cut by 6 bases, the J end by 4 bases, with 10 bases between. CDR3 amino acids: CASSLDVYEQYF. CDR3 nucleotides: TGTGCCAGCAGCTTAGACGTTTACGAGCAGTACTTC.

This rearrangement joins TRBV11-2 to TRBJ2-3; D might be TRBD2 (5 bases). The germline V and J ends were trimmed by 5 bases and 5 bases, with 8 bases remaining between them. The CDR3 is 12 residues long. Germline loops: CDR1 SGHAT, CDR2 FQNNGV. The CDR3 loop is CASSRRRDTQYF. As DNA, the CDR3 is TGTGCCAGCAGCCGGAGGAGAGATACGCAGTATTTT.

V gene TRBV25-1 combines with J gene TRBJ1-2; unclear D gene. CDR3 size: 12 residues. Germline CDR1 MGHDK, CDR2 SYGVNS. Trimming stripped 4 bases from V and 2 bases from J, with 5 bases between. The CDR3 DNA sequence: TGTGCCAGCAGTGCGGGGAACTATGGCTACACCTTC. Protein sequence: CASSAGNYGYTF.

This clone was picked up one time. The gene calls are TRBV13 and TRBJ2-7; D is unclear. Germline values: CDR1 PRHDT, CDR2 FYEKMQ (reference sequence). The CDR3 has 12 residues. V lost 5 bases to trimming and J lost 6 bases, with 11 bases between them. The CDR3 DNA is TGTGCCAGCAGCCCCAATTCCCTCGAGCAGTACTTC. Residues: CASSPNSLEQYF.

The V and J genes are TRBV4-2 and TRBJ2-3; 9 positions agree with TRBD2. Germline loops: CDR1 LGHNA, CDR2 YNFKEQ. Trimming removed 8 bases from V and 0 bases from J; junction bases left unmatched: 12. CDR3 length: 17 amino acids. This CDR3 is CASAGDRTSDSTDTQYF. The CDR3 DNA reads as TGTGCCAGCGCGGGGGATAGGACTAGCGATAGCACAGATACGCAGTATTTT.

The chain combines TRBV7-9 with TRBJ2-5; D remains ambiguous. V lost 2 bases and J 7 bases, leaving 23 bases between the germline ends. The germline V gene has CDR1 SEHNR and CDR2 FQNEAQ (reference sequence). This CDR3 region has 17 residues. CDR3 amino acids: CASSLFADKTKDRTQYF. DNA of the CDR3: TGTGCCAGCAGCTTATTCGCCGATAAAACTAAGGACCGGACCCAGTACTTC.

The chain joins TRBV6-1 to TRBJ1-5; no clear D gene. In germline, CDR1 is MNHNS, CDR2 SASEGT. The V end lost 6 bases, the J end lost 4 bases, and 13 bases lay between the germline ends. The CDR3 covers 14 residues. CDR3 protein: CASRRVEGNQPQHF. The CDR3 DNA sequence: TGTGCCAGCAGGAGGGTAGAGGGTAATCAGCCCCAGCATTTT.

This chain joins TRBV7-9 and TRBJ1-2; 8 bases are a match to TRBD1. The length of the CDR3 is 16 residues. The germline CDR1 and CDR2 sequences are SEHNR and FQNEAQ (reference sequence). The V gene end was trimmed by 0 bases and the J gene end by 3 bases; junction bases not matched to a gene: 6. The CDR3 reads CASSLAPGGNHYGYTF. CDR3 sequence (DNA): TGTGCCAGCAGCTTAGCCCCAGGGGGCAATCACTATGGCTACACCTTC.

This clone has only one observation. The V call is TRBV6-5, the J call TRBJ2-5, with 10 bases fitting TRBD1. V was clipped by 5 bases and J by 7 bases; unmatched bases: 7. Germline lookup yields CDR1 MNHEY and CDR2 SVGAGI. The CDR3 length is 14 residues. The DNA of the CDR3 is TGTGCCAGCAGTCCCGACAGGGGGCCCGGGACCCAGTACTTC. Encoded protein: CASSPDRGPGTQYF.

CDR3 DNA: TGTGCCAGCAGCGGGGACAGGGGGAGCTACGAGCAGTACTTC. Encoded protein: CASSGDRGSYEQYF. This chain connects TRBV5-6 to TRBJ2-7, with 11 positions matching TRBD1. Germline V gene data show CDR1 as SGHDT and CDR2 as YYEEEE. This CDR3 contains 14 residues. V lost 4 bases to trimming and J lost 3 bases; unmatched junction nucleotides: 3. Looking up the rest from reference TRBV5-6 and TRBJ2-7 gives the full variable domain: DAGVTQSPTHLIKTRGQQVTLRCSPKSGHDTVSWYQQALGQGPQFIFQYYEEEERQRGNFPDRFSGHQFPNYSSELNVNALLLGDSALYLCASSGDRGSYEQYFGPGTRLTVT.

CDR3 sequence (DNA): TGCGCCAGCAGCTTGAGAGTGGAGGGTGAGCAGTACTTC. It is translated as CASSLRVEGEQYF. The V and J genes are TRBV5-1 and TRBJ2-7; TRBD2 might be the D (6 bases). The germline V gene encodes CDR1 SGHRS and CDR2 YFSETQ. The CDR3 extends over 13 amino acids. V gave up 1 base and J gave up 7 bases, with 12 bases separating them.

The CDR3 DNA sequence: TGTGCCAGCAGCCAAGGGACAGGGAAGGAAGCTTTCTTT. It translates to CASSQGTGKEAFF. The chain recombines TRBV5-6 with TRBJ1-1, with 9 nucleotides matching TRBD1. This CDR3 has 13 amino acids. In germline, CDR1 is SGHDT, CDR2 YYEEEE. The V gene end was trimmed by 4 bases and the J gene end by 8 bases; junction bases not matched to a gene: 6.

The gene calls are TRBV5-8 and TRBJ2-7; D possibly corresponds to TRBD2 (5 bases). The ends were cut back, 2 bases at V and 3 bases at J, with 12 bases in the middle. In germline, CDR1 is SGHTS, CDR2 YDEGEE. The CDR3 sequence is 14 residues long. This CDR3 reads CASSLPGSYYEQYF. The DNA of the CDR3 is TGTGCCAGCAGCTTACCGGGGTCCTACTACGAGCAGTACTTC.

This sequence joins TRBV5-1 and TRBJ2-2; D is ambiguous. Per germline, CDR1 SGHRS and CDR2 YFSETQ. V shed 4 bases and J shed 7 bases, with 5 bases lying between them. The CDR3 totals 11 residues. The CDR3 DNA is TGCGCCAGCAGCGGCCACGGGGAGCTGTTTTTT. This sequence encodes CASSGHGELFF.